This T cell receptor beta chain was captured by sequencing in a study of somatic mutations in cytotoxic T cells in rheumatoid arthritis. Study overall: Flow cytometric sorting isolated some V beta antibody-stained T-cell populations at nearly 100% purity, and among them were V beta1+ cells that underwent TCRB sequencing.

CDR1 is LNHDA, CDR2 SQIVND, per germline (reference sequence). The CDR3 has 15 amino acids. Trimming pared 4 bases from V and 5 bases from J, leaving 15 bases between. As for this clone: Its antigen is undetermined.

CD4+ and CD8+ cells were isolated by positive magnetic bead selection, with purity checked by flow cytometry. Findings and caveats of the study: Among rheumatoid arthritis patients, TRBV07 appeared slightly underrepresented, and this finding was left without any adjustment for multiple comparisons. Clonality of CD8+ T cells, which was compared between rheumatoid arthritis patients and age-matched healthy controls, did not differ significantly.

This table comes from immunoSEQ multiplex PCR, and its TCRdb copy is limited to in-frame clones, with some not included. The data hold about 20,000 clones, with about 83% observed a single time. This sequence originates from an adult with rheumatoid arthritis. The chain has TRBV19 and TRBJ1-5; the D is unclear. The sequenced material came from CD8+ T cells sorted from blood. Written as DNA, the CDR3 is TGTGCCAGTAGTAGACCCGATCGTGGTGATCAGCCCCAGCATTTT. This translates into CASSRPDRGDQPQHF.